The present entry profiles one T cell receptor beta chain with its context. Its antigen is unidentified. 13 Jbeta primers and 60 Vbeta primers were used for the PCR. Generated by immunoSEQ multiplex PCR, the TCRdb table keeps only in-frame clones and is missing some. The sample comprises under 300,000 clones, about 90% of which are singletons, and 1.7% rests with the top ten. The sample comes from a study of cytomegalovirus exposure and HLA in healthy donors. Study overall: An early data release held around 80 million unique TCRs from HLA-typed donors.

CDR1 is WSHSY and CDR2 is SAAADI in the germline V gene. The CDR3 spans 14 residues. J gave up 7 bases and V 7 bases, and 9 bases lay outside the gene matches. Whole-study results and caveats: Later work found that TCR association rates differed between HLA loci; DRB1 had the most and HLA-C the fewest. As a later analysis revealed, most CMV-associated TCR beta chains appeared HLA-restricted.

This TCR was recovered from a girl aged 2 to 9 in good health and CMV-seronegative. Sequenced input: PBMCs. This chain joins TRBV10-2 and TRBJ2-1; 8 bases match TRBD2. The DNA of the CDR3 is TGCGCCAGCAATCCGACTAGCGAGATAAATGAGCAGTTCTTC. Amino acids: CASNPTSEINEQFF.